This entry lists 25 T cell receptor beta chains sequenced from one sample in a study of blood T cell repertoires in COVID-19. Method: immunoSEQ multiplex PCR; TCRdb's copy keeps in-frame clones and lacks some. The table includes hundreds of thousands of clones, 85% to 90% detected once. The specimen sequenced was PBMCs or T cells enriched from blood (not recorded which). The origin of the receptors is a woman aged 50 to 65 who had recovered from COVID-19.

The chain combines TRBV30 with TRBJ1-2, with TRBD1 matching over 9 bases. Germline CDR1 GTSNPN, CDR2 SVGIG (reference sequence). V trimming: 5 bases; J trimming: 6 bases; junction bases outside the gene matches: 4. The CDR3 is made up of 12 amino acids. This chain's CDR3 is CAWGQGFDGYTF. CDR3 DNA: TGTGCCTGGGGACAGGGGTTTGATGGCTACACCTTC.

The CDR3 DNA reads TGCGCCAGCAGCCTCTATAGCGGGACGTCCTACAATGAGCAGTTCTTC. This sequence encodes CASSLYSGTSYNEQFF. The chain recombines TRBV5-1 with TRBJ2-1, with 8 nucleotides matching TRBD2. The CDR3 runs to 16 residues. J was trimmed by 1 base and V by 4 bases; bases with no gene match: 7. Germline V CDR1 and CDR2: SGHRS, YFSETQ.

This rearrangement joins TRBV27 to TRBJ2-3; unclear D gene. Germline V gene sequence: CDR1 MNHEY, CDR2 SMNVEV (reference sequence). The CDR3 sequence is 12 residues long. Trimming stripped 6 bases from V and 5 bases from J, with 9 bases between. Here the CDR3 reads CASRVPGDTQYF. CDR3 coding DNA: TGTGCCAGCAGGGTCCCCGGAGATACGCAGTATTTT.

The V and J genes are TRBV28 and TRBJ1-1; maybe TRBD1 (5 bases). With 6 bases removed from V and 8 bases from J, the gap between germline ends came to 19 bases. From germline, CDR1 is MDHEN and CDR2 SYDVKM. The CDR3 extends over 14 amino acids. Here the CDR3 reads CASRSQGPRAEAFF. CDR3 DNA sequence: TGTGCCAGCAGGTCTCAGGGCCCCCGGGCCGAAGCTTTCTTT.

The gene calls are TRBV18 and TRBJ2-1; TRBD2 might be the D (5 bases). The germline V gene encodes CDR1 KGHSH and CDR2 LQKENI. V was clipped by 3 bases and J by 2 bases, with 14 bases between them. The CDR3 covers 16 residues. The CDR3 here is CASSPYVGSTYNEQFF. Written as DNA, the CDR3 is TGTGCCAGCTCACCTTATGTGGGGAGCACCTACAATGAGCAGTTCTTC.

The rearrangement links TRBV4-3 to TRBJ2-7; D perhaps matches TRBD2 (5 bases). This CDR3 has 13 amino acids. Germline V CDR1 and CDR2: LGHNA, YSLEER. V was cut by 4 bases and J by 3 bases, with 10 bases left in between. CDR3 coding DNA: TGCGCCAGCAGCCCCCAAGAGGGCTACGAGCAGTACTTC. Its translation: CASSPQEGYEQYF.

CDR3 protein: CASSLGLSGELDEQFF. The CDR3 DNA is TGTGCCAGCAGCTTAGGACTTAGCGGGGAGTTGGATGAGCAGTTCTTC. The J gene is TRBJ2-1, the V gene TRBV11-3, with 8 bases aligning to TRBD2. The CDR3 covers 16 residues. The germline gives CDR1 SGHNT, CDR2 YENEEA. With 1 base clipped from V and 8 bases from J, the junction kept 10 bases outside the gene matches.

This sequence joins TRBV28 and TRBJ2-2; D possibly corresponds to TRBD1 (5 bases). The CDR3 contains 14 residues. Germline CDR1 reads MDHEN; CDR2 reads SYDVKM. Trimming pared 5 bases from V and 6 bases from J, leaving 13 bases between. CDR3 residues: CASSRTQLAGELFF. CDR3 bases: TGTGCCAGCAGTCGGACACAACTTGCCGGGGAGCTGTTTTTT.

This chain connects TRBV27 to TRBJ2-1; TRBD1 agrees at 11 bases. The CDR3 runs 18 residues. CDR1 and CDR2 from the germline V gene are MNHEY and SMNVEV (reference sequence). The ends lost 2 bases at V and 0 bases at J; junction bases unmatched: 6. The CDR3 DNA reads TGTGCCAGCAGTTTAGGGGGACAGGGGGAAAGCTCCTACAATGAGCAGTTCTTC. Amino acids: CASSLGGQGESSYNEQFF.

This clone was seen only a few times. The CDR3 protein is CSAGGGFNYGYTF. In DNA, the CDR3 is TGCAGTGCTGGTGGAGGGTTCAACTATGGCTACACCTTC. The chain uses TRBV20-1 and TRBJ1-2; no clear D. V was pared by 5 bases and J by 2 bases, with 12 bases between. The CDR3 runs 13 residues. CDR1 and CDR2 from the germline V gene are DFQATT and SNEGSKA (reference sequence).

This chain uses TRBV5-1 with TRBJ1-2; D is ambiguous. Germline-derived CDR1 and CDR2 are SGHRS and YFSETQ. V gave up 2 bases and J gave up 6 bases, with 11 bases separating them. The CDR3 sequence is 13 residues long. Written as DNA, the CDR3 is TGCGCCAGCAGCTTAAGTGGAGGTAATGGCTACACCTTC. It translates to CASSLSGGNGYTF.

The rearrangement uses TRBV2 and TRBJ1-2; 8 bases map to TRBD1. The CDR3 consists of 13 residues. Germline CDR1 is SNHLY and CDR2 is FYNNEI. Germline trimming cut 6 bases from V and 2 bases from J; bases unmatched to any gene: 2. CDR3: CASRWTGNYGYTF. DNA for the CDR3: TGTGCCAGCAGATGGACAGGGAACTATGGCTACACCTTC.

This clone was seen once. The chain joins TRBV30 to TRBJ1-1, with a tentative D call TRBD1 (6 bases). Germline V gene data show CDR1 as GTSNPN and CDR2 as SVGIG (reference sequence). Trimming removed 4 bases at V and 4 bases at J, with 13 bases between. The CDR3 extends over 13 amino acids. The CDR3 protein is CAWTNRVGTEAFF. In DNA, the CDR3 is TGTGCCTGGACGAACAGGGTGGGCACTGAAGCTTTCTTT.

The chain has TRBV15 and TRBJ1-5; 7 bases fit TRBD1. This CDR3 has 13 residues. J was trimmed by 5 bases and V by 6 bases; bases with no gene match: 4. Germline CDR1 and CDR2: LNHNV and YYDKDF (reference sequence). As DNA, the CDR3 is TGTGCCACCAGTCGACAGGGATATCAGCCCCAGCATTTT. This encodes CATSRQGYQPQHF.

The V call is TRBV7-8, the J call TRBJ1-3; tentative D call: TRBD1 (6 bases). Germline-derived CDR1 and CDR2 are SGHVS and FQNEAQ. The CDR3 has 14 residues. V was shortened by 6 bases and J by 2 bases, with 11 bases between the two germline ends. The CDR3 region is CASRYKGAGNTIYF. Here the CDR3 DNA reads TGTGCCAGCAGATATAAGGGGGCTGGAAACACCATATATTTT.

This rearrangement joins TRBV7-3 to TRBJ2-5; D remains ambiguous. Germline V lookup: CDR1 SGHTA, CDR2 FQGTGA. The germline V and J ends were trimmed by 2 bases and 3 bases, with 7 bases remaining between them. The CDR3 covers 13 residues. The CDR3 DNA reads TGTGCCAGCAGCTTATTTGACAAAGAGACCCAGTACTTC. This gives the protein CASSLFDKETQYF.

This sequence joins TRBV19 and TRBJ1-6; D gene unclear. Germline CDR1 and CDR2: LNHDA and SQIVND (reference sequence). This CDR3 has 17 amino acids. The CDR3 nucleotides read TGTGCTCTCTTTGACCCGTACAGTAGCTCCTATAATTCACCCCTCCACTTT. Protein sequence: CALFDPYSSSYNSPLHF.

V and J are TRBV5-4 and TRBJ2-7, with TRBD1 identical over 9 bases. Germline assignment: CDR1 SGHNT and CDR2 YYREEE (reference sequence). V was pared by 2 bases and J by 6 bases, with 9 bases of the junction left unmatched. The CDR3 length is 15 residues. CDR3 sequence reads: CASSLEDRGPSEQYF. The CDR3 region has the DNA TGTGCCAGCAGCTTAGAGGACAGGGGCCCCTCCGAGCAGTACTTC.

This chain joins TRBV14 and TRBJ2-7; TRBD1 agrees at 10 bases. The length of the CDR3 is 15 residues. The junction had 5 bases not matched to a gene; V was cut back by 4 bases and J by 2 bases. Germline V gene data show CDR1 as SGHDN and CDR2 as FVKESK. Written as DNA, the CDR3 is TGTGCCAGCAGCCCGGGACAGGGGCTAACCTACGAGCAGTACTTC. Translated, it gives CASSPGQGLTYEQYF.

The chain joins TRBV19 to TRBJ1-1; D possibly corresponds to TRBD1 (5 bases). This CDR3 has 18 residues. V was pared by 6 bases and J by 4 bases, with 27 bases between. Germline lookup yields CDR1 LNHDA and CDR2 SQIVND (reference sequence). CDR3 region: CASRGGRPRDHVGTEAFF. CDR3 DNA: TGTGCCAGTAGGGGGGGAAGACCAAGGGACCATGTTGGCACTGAAGCTTTCTTT.

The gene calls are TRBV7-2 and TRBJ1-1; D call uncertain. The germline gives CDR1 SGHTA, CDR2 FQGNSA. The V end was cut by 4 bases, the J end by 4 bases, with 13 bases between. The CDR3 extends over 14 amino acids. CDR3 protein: CASSSEEGFTEAFF. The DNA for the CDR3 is TGTGCCAGCAGCTCCGAAGAGGGCTTCACTGAAGCTTTCTTT.

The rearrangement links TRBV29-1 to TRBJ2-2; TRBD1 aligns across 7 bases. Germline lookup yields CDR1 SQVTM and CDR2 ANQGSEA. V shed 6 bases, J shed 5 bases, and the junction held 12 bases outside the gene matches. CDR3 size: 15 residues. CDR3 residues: CSVRPGTVWTGELFF. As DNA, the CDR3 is TGCAGCGTCAGACCCGGGACAGTCTGGACCGGGGAGCTGTTTTTT.

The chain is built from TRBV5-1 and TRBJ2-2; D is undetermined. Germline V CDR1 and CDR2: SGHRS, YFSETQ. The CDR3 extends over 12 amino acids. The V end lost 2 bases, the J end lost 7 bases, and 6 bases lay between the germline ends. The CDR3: CASSFGGGELFF. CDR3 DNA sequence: TGCGCCAGCAGCTTCGGTGGCGGGGAGCTGTTTTTT.

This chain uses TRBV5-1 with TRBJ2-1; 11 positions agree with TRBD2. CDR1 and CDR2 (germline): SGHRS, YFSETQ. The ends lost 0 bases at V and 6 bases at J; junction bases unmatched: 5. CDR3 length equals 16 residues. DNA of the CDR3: TGCGCCAGCAGCTTGGGAGGGACTAGCGGCTTCAATGAGCAGTTCTTC. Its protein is CASSLGGTSGFNEQFF. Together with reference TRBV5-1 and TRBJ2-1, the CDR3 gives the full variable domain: KAGVTQTPRYLIKTRGQQVTLSCSPISGHRSVSWYQQTPGQGLQFLFEYFSETQRNKGNFPGRFSGRQFSNSRSEMNVSTLELGDSALYLCASSLGGTSGFNEQFFGPGTRLTVL.

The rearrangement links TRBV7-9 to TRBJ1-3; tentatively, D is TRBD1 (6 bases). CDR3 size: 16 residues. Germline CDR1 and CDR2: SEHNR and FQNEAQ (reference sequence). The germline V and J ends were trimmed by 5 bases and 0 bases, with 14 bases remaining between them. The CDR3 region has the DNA TGTGCCAGCAGCGACTCTGGGGGCGCCTCTGGAAACACCATATATTTT. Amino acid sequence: CASSDSGGASGNTIYF.